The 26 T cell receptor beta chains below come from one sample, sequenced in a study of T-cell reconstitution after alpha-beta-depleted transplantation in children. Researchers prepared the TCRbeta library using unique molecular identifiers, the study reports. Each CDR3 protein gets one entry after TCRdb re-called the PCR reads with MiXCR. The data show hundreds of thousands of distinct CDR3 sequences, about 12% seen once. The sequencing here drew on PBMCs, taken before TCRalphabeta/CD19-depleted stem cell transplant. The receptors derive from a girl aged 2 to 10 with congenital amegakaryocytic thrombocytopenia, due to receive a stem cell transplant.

CDR3 region: CASSFVTGRDTQYF. CDR3 DNA: TGCGCCAGCAGCTTCGTGACGGGGAGGGATACGCAGTATTTT. The V and J genes are TRBV5-1 and TRBJ2-3; TRBD2 is a possible D gene (6 bases). V lost 2 bases and J lost 6, with 13 bases in between. Germline CDR1 and CDR2: SGHRS and YFSETQ. CDR3 length equals 14 residues.

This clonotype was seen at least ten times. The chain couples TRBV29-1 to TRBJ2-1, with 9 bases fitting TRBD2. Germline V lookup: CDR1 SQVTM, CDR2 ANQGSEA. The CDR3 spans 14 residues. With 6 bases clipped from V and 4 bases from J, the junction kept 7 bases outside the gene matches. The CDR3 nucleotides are TGCAGCGTGCGCGGGACTAGCAGTTACAATGAGCAGTTCTTC. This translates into CSVRGTSSYNEQFF.

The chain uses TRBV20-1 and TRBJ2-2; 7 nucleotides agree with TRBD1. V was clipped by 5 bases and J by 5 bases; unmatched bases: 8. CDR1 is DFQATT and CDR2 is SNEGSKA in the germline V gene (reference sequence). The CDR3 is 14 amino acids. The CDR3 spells CSAGLPGGTGELFF. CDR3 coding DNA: TGCAGTGCTGGCCTTCCAGGGGGAACCGGGGAGCTGTTTTTT.

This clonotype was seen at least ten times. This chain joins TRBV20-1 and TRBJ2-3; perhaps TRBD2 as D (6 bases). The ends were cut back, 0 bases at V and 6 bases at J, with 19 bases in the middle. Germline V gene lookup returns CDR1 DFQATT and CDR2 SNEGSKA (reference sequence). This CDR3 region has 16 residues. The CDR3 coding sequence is TGCAGTGCTAGAGATCGCGGGGCGACCTCCGGGGATACGCAGTATTTT. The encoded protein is CSARDRGATSGDTQYF.

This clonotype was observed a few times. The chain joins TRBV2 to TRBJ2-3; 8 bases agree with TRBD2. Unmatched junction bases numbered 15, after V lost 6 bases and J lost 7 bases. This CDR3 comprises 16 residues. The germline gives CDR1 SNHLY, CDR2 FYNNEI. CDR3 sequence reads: CASRPGLVKFTYTQYF. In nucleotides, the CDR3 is TGTGCCAGCAGACCGGGACTAGTTAAGTTTACCTATACGCAGTATTTT.

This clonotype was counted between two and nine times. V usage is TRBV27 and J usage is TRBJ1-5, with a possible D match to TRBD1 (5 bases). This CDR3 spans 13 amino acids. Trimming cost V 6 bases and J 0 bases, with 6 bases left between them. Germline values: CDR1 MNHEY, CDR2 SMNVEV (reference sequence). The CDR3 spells CASRGLSNQPQHF. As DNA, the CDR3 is TGTGCCAGCAGGGGACTTAGCAATCAGCCCCAGCATTTT.

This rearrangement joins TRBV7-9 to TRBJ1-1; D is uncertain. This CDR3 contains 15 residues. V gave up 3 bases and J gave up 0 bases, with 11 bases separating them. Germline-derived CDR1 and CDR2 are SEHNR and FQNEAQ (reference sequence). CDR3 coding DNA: TGTGCCAGCAGCTTTTCTCCGGGGTTGAACACTGAAGCTTTCTTT. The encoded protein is CASSFSPGLNTEAFF. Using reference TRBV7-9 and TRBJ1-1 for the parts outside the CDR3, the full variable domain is DTGVSQNPRHKITKRGQNVTFRCDPISEHNRLYWYRQTLGQGPEFLTYFQNEAQLEKSRLLSDRFSAERPKGSFSTLEIQRTEQGDSAMYLCASSFSPGLNTEAFFGQGTRLTVV.

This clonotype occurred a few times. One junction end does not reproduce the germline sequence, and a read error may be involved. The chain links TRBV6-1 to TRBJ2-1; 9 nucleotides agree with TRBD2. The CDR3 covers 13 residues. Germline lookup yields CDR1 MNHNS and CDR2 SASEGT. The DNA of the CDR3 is TGTGCCAGCAGAGAAGCGGGAGGCAATGAGCAGTTCTTC. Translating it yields CASREAGGNEQFF.

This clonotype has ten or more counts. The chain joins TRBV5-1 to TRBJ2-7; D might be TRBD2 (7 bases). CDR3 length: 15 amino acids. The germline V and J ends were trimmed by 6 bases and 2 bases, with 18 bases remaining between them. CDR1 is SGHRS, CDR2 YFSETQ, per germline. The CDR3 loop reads CASTPSRGGPYEQYF. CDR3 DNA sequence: TGCGCCAGCACCCCTTCGAGGGGGGGCCCCTACGAGCAGTACTTC.

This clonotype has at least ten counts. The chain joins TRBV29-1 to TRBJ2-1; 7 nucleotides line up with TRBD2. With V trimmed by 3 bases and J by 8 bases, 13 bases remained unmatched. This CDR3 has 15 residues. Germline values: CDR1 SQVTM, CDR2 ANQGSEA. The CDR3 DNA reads TGCAGCGTTGATGCGGGAGCTCCCTGGCTGGATGAGCAGTTCTTC. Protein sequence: CSVDAGAPWLDEQFF.

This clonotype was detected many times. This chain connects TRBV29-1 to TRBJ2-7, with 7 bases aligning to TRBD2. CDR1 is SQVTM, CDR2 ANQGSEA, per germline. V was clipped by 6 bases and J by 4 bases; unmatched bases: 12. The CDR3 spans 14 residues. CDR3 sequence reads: CSVGKRGLKYEQYF. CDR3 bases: TGCAGCGTCGGAAAGCGGGGCCTCAAGTACGAGCAGTACTTC.

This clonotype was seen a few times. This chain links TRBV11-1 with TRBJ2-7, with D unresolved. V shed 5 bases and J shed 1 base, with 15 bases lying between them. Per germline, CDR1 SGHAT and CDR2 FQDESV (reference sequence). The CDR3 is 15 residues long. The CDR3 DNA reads TGTGCCAGCAGCGTCGTCTATAGTATGTCCTACGAGCAGTACTTC. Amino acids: CASSVVYSMSYEQYF.

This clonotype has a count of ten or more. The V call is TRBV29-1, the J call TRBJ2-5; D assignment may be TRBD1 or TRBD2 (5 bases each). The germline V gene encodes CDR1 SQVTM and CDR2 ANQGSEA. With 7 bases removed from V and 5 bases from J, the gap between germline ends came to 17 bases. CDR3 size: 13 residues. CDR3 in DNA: TGCAGCGCCTCTGTGGTAGGGGAGGAGACCCAGTACTTC. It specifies CSASVVGEETQYF. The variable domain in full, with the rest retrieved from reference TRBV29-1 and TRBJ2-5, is SAVISQKPSRDICQRGTSLTIQCQVDSQVTMMFWYRQQPGQSLTLIATANQGSEATYESGFVIDKFPISRPNLTFSTLTVSNMSPEDSSIYLCSASVVGEETQYFGPGTRLLVL.

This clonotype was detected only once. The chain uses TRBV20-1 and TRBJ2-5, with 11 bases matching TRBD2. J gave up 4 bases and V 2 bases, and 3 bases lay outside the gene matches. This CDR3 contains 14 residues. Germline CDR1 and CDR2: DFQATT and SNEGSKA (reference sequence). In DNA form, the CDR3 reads TGCAGTGCTAGACTCGGACTAGCGGGAGAGACCCAGTACTTC. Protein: CSARLGLAGETQYF.

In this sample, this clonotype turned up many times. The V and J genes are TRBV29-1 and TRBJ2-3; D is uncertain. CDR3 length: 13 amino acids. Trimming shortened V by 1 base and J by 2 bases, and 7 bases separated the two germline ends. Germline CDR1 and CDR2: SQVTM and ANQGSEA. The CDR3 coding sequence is TGCAGCGTTGAAGTCCAAAACACAGATACGCAGTATTTT. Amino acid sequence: CSVEVQNTDTQYF.

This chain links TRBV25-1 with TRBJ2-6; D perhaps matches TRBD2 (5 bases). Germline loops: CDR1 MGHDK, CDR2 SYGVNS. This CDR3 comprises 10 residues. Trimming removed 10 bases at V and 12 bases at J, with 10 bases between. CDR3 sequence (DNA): TGTGCCACTAATGAGGGCGTCCTGACTTTC. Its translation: CATNEGVLTF.

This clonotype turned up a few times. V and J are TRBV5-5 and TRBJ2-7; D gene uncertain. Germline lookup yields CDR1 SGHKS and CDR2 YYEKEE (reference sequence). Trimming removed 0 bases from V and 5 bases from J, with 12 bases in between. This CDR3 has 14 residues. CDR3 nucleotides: TGTGCCAGCAGCTTGGGTACTACCCCCCACGAGCAGTACTTC. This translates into CASSLGTTPHEQYF.

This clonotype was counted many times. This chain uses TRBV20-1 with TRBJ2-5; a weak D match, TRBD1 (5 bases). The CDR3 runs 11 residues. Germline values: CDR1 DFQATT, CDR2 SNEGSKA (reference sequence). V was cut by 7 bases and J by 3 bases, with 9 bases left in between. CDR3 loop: CSGQGEETQYF. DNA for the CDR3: TGCAGTGGGCAGGGCGAAGAGACCCAGTACTTC.

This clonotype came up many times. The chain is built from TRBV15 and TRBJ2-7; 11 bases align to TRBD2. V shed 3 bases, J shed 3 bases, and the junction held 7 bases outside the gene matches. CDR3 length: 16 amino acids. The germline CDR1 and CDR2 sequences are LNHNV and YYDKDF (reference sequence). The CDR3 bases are TGTGCCACCAGCAGGGCCTTACTAGCGGGAGTCTACGAGCAGTACTTC. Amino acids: CATSRALLAGVYEQYF.

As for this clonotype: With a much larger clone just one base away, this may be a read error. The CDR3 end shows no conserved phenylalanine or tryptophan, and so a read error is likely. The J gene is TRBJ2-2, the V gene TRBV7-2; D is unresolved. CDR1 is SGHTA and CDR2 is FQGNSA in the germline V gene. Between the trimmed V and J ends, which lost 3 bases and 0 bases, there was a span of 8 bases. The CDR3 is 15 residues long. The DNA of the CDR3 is TGTGCCAGCAGCTTTCTTCGAACGAACACCGGGGAGCTGTTTATT. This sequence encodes CASSFLRTNTGELFI.

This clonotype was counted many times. The CDR3 sequence: CATSAPGRDEKLFF. CDR3 sequence (DNA): TGTGCCACCAGTGCCCCAGGGAGGGATGAAAAACTGTTTTTT. The chain combines TRBV24-1 with TRBJ1-4; D possibly corresponds to TRBD1 (5 bases). The V and J ends lost 5 bases and 6 bases respectively, with 12 bases between them. This CDR3 comprises 14 residues. The germline gives CDR1 KGHDR, CDR2 SFDVKD.

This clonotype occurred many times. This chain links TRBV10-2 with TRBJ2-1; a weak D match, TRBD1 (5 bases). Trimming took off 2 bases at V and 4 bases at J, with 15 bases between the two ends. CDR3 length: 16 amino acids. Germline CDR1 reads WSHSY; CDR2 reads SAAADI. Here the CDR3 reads CASSERLGVSYNEQFF. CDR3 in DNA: TGCGCCAGCAGTGAGCGGCTAGGGGTGAGTTACAATGAGCAGTTCTTC.

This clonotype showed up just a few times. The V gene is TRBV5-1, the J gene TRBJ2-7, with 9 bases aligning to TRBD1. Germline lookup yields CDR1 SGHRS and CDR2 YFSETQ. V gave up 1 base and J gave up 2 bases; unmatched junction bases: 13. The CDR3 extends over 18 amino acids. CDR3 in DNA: TGCGCCAGCAGCTTGTACTTTACCGGGGGACAGGGACCCTACGAGCAGTACTTC. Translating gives CASSLYFTGGQGPYEQYF.

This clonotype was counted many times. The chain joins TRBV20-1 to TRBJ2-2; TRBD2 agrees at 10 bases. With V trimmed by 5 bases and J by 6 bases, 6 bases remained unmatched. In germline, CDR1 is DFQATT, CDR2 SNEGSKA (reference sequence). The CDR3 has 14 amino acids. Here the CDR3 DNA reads TGCAGTGCTCAAAGCGGGAGGGGGTCCGGGGAGCTGTTTTTT. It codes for CSAQSGRGSGELFF.

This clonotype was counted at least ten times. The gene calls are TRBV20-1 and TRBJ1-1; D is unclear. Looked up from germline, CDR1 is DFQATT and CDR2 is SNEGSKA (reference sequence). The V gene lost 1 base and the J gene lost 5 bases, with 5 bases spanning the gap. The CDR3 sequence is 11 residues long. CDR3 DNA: TGCAGTGCTAGAGTAGCAACTGAAGCTTTCTTT. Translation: CSARVATEAFF.

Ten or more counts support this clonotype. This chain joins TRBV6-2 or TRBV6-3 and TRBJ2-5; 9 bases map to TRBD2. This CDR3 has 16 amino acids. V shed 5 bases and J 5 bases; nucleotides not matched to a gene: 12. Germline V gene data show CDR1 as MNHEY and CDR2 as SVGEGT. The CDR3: CASSPRISGSLETQYF. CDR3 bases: TGTGCCAGCAGTCCACGCATTAGCGGGAGTTTGGAGACCCAGTACTTC.